This TCR beta chain was retrieved from a study of early T cells in non-severe SARS-CoV-2 infection. Unique molecular identifiers tagged individual cDNA molecules. TCRdb reprocessed the 5' RACE reads with MiXCR, giving one entry per CDR3 protein. The data contain 60,000 to 75,000 distinct CDR3 sequences, approximately 12% of them seen just once; the ten biggest clones take up 3.5% to 5.5%. This clonotype was counted between two and nine times. V lost 5 bases, J lost 0 bases, and 11 bases lay in between. The CDR3 is 15 amino acids. Germline V gene data show CDR1 as MNHEY and CDR2 as SMNVEV (reference sequence).

The rearrangement joins TRBV27 to TRBJ1-3; no definite D call. The sample taken for sequencing was whole blood. This receptor was identified in an adult who was a healthcare worker with PCR-confirmed SARS-CoV-2 infection or an uninfected control (not recorded which). The CDR3 region has the DNA TGTGCCAGCAGTAAGACCGCTAACTCTGGAAACACCATATATTTT. Translation: CASSKTANSGNTIYF.